This T cell receptor (beta chain) was documented in a study of cytomegalovirus exposure and HLA in healthy donors. Whole-study findings and limits: Many donors carried some public TCRs, although rarity characterized most TCR sequences. The CMV antigen specificity of a few CMV-associated chains was confirmed through in vitro analysis.

Of note for this clone: Its specificity is unknown.

V lost 1 base, J lost 3 bases, and 4 bases lay in between. CDR3 length equals 12 residues. Germline-derived CDR1 and CDR2 are SGHRS and YFSETQ. Clones were sequenced by immunoSEQ multiplex PCR, and TCRdb holds only the in-frame ones, with some missing. The sample consists of 220,000 or so clones, around four fifths of them appearing once. This TCR was recovered from a woman aged 18-35 years in good health and CMV-seronegative. This chain links TRBV5-1 with TRBJ1-1, with D unclear. Sequencing was carried out using PBMCs. The DNA of the CDR3 is TGCGCCAGCAGCTTGACGTACACTGAAGCTTTCTTT. It specifies CASSLTYTEAFF.